This T cell receptor (beta chain) was documented in a study of blood T cell repertoires in COVID-19. Repertoires were generated with immunoSEQ multiplex PCR, while TCRdb's copy carries only in-frame clones and drops some. The sample includes over 200,000 clones, more than 75% of them seen just once. The sample consisted of peripheral blood. This TCR came from a young woman who had recovered from COVID-19.

CDR3 sequence (DNA): TGTGCCAGCTCACAGGCAGGCGCCTACAATGAGCAGTTCTTC. Translated, it gives CASSQAGAYNEQFF. The V gene is TRBV18, the J gene TRBJ2-1; D is ambiguous. V lost 4 bases and J lost 2, with 9 bases in between. The CDR3 totals 14 residues. CDR1 and CDR2 (germline): KGHSH, LQKENI.